These T cell receptor beta chains were read from a single sample in a study of immune heterogeneity within non-small cell lung tumors. MiXCR was run by TCRdb on the multiplex PCR reads, yielding one entry per CDR3 protein. The table includes some 30,000 distinct CDR3 sequences, 28% detected once. Sequenced sample: lung tumor tissue. These receptors all stem from a man aged 35-49 years with non-small cell lung cancer. Both conserved end residues are part of each CDR3. A D gene is named only where the DNA matches it firmly. Clone size is given for some rows only: seen once, a few or many times, or a class if the clone is expanded.

CDR3 protein	CDR3 DNA	clone size	D gene	J gene	V gene
CASSYSAGTQYF	TGTGCCAGCAGTTACTCAGCGGGTACGCAGTATTTT	-	-	TRBJ2-3	TRBV6-2/TRBV6-3
CASSFRSNEQFF	TGTGCCAGCAGTTTTCGAAGCAATGAGCAGTTCTTC	few	-	TRBJ2-1	TRBV25-1
CASSRNGRGSDTQYF	TGCGCCAGCAGCCGAAACGGGAGAGGATCAGATACGCAGTATTTT	few	-	TRBJ2-3	TRBV5-1
CASSPQAGVEQYF	TGTGCCAGCAGCCCCCAAGCGGGAGTCGAGCAGTACTTC	few	TRBD2	TRBJ2-7	TRBV7-6
CSAGGEGRGEQYF	TGCAGTGCTGGGGGGGAGGGCCGGGGTGAGCAGTACTTC	few	TRBD2	TRBJ2-7	TRBV20-1
CAGSPPDSYNEQFF	TGTGCCGGCTCACCACCGGACAGCTACAATGAGCAGTTCTTC	once	-	TRBJ2-1	TRBV18
CASSQTNPPLHF	TGTGCCAGCAGCCAAACAAACCCACCCCTCCACTTT	few	-	TRBJ1-6	TRBV3-1
CASSFRTSMAGELFF	TGTGCCAGCAGCTTTAGAACTAGCATGGCCGGGGAGCTGTTTTTT	many	-	TRBJ2-2	TRBV7-9
CASRTPRTGAHGWNEQFF	TGTGCCAGCAGGACCCCTAGGACAGGAGCCCATGGCTGGAATGAGCAGTTCTTC	-	TRBD1	TRBJ2-1	TRBV6-1
CAIRRDMNTEAFF	TGTGCCATCAGAAGAGACATGAACACTGAAGCTTTCTTT	many	-	TRBJ1-1	TRBV10-3
CATAQGSRNQPQHF	TGTGCCACAGCACAGGGGAGTCGCAATCAGCCCCAGCATTTT	many	TRBD1	TRBJ1-5	TRBV19
CAIRAGSGANVLTF	TGTGCCATCAGGGCAGGCTCTGGGGCCAACGTCCTGACTTTC	few	-	TRBJ2-6	TRBV10-3
CSVETQVSNEQFF	TGCAGCGTTGAAACCCAGGTCAGTAATGAGCAGTTCTTC	-	-	TRBJ2-1	TRBV29-1
CASSVATKGNEQFF	TGTGCCAGCAGCGTAGCTACAAAGGGAAATGAGCAGTTCTTC	-	-	TRBJ2-1	TRBV9
CSVEDLGTGELFF	TGCAGCGTTGAAGATCTGGGCACCGGGGAGCTGTTTTTT	-	-	TRBJ2-2	TRBV29-1
CASSPDGGNQPQHF	TGCGCCAGCAGCCCCGACGGGGGCAATCAGCCCCAGCATTTT	-	-	TRBJ1-5	TRBV5-1
CASSPGGIGRVEQFF	TGTGCCAGTAGTCCAGGGGGAATTGGGCGAGTTGAGCAGTTCTTC	once	TRBD1	TRBJ2-1	TRBV19
CASSVGTTGEQFF	TGTGCCAGCAGCGTAGGGACCACAGGCGAGCAGTTCTTC	-	-	TRBJ2-1	TRBV9
CSGAGSTDTQYF	TGCAGCGGGGCGGGGAGCACAGATACGCAGTATTTT	medium-sized	-	TRBJ2-3	TRBV29-1
CASSPGHPNQPQHF	TGTGCCAGCAGCCCGGGACACCCCAATCAGCCCCAGCATTTT	many	-	TRBJ1-5	TRBV2
CASSLYYYNSPLHF	TGTGCCAGCAGCCTTTATTATTATAATTCACCCCTCCACTTT	-	-	TRBJ1-6	TRBV5-4
CALDSGTDTQYF	TGTGCCCTCGATAGCGGCACAGATACGCAGTATTTT	-	-	TRBJ2-3	TRBV30
CAWSSSQREQFF	TGTGCCTGGAGTTCCTCCCAACGTGAGCAGTTCTTC	-	-	TRBJ2-1	TRBV30
CAGTGQGWTGELFF	TGTGCCGGTACGGGACAGGGTTGGACCGGGGAGCTGTTTTTT	many	TRBD1	TRBJ2-2	TRBV30